This T cell receptor beta chain was found in a study of vaccination effects on CD4 cells after COVID-19. Whole-study context: A median of 72 days separated the second dose and sampling. Study observations and caveats: The study found that post-vaccine spike-reactive clones in convalescents were mainly new vaccine-induced clones.

On this clone itself: What it binds is not known.

Before sequencing, viral peptide pools were used by the ViraFEST assay to expand antigen-specific CD4+ T cells. Around day 10 of culture, CD4+ T cells were separated out. By PCR, the person was confirmed to have had SARS-CoV-2 infection between March and December 2020. All participants had two doses of either the BNT162b2 or mRNA-1273 vaccine. IL-2 at approximately 10 IU/ml and peptides at around 9.6 ug/ml were added to cultured PBMC, fewer than 2.5 million per well. A half-volume exchange with IL-2 medium occurred on days 3 and 7. Germline-derived CDR1 and CDR2 are SGHAT and FQDESV (reference sequence). The CDR3 is made up of 15 amino acids. With 6 bases removed from V and 4 bases from J, the gap between germline ends came to 18 bases. Sequencing was performed with immunoSEQ multiplex PCR; in TCRdb, only in-frame clones are kept and a portion is missing. The sample consists of about 14,000 clones, 80% of them appearing once.

The V call is TRBV11-1, the J call TRBJ1-2; D is unclear. The sequence was collected from a human donor who had a prior SARS-CoV-2 infection. The sample was CD4+ T cells from PBMCs cultured with SARS-CoV-2 spike peptides, taken after COVID-19 vaccination. CDR3 sequence (DNA): TGTGCCAGCAGTACACGGAGCGGAGGGCGCTATGGCTACACCTTC. Translation gives CASSTRSGGRYGYTF.